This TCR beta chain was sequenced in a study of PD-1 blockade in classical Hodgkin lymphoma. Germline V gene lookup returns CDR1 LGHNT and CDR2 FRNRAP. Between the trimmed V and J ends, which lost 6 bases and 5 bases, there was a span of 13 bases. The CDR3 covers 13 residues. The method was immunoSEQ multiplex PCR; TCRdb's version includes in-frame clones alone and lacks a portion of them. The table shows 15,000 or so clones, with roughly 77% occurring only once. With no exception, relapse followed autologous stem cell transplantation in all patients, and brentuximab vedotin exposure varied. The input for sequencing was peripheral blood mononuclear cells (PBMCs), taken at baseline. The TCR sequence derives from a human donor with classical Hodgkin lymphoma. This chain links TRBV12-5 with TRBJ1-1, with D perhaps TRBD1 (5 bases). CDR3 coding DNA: TGTGCTAGTGGAATGGGGGTAGGGACTGAAGCTTTCTTT. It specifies CASGMGVGTEAFF. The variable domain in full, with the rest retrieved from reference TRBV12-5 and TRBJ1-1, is DARVTQTPRHKVTEMGQEVTMRCQPILGHNTVFWYRQTMMQGLELLAYFRNRAPLDDSGMPKDRFSAEMPDATLATLKIQPSEPRDSAVYFCASGMGVGTEAFFGQGTRLTVV.